Listed here is a single TCR beta chain. The target antigen is unknown. TCRbeta library construction was performed incorporating unique molecular identifiers. TCRdb re-called the PCR reads through MiXCR, storing one row per CDR3 protein. The sample contains around 700,000 distinct CDR3 sequences, 13% of which appear only once. The sample comes from a study of T-cell reconstitution after alpha-beta-depleted transplantation in children. CDR3 length: 11 amino acids. Broader study findings: From surviving recipient T cells and thymic progenitors came the high day-60 TCRbeta diversity observed in some patients. Once a year had passed after transplant, T-cell counts and diversity came mostly from newly produced T cells. Expanded clones from the graft, numbering several hundred, reportedly supplied alpha-beta T cells about two months after transplant.

The sequencing used PBMCs, collected before TCRalphabeta/CD19-depleted stem cell transplant. The clonotype was recovered from a girl aged 2 to 10 with congenital amegakaryocytic thrombocytopenia, due to receive a stem cell transplant. This chain joins TRBV21-1 and TRBJ2-3; TRBD1 is the table's D call and was not checked against the DNA. TRBV21-1 represents a pseudogene. This chain's CDR3 is CASSWTGAQYF. DNA for the CDR3: TGTGCCAGCAGTTGGACAGGAGCGCAGTATTTT.